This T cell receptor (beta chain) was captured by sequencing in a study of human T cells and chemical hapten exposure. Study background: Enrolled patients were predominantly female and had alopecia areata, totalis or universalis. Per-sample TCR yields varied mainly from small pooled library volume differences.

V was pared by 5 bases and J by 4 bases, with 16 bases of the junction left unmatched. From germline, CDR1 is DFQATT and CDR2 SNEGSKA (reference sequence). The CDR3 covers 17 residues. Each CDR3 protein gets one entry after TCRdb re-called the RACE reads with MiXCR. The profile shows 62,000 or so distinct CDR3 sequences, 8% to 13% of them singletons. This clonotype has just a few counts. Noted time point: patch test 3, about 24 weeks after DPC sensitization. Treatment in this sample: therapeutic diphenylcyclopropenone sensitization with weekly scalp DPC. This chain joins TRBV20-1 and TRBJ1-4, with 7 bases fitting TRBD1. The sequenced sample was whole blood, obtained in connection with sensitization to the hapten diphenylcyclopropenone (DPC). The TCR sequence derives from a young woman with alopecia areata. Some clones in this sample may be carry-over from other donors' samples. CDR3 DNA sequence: TGCAGTGCTCCTACAGGGGTTGGATCGAGGGGTAATGAAAAACTGTTTTTT. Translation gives CSAPTGVGSRGNEKLFF.